The 18 T cell receptor beta chains below were found in one sample sequenced in a study of shared T cell receptors in the human thymus. TCRdb's table, derived via immunoSEQ multiplex PCR, lists solely in-frame clones and lacks some. The sample lists 500,000 to 550,000 clones; 70% to 80% were seen once. These data were likewise used in another study, on human thymus T cells.

The sample comprised thymocytes. The receptors here all came from a boy less than two years old with a congenital heart defect.

This clone was seen a few times. The chain employs TRBV6-5 and TRBJ2-1; 9 bases agree with TRBD2. With 0 bases clipped from V and 8 bases from J, the junction kept 8 bases outside the gene matches. The CDR3 totals 16 residues. CDR1 is MNHEY, CDR2 SVGAGI, per germline. CDR3 coding DNA: TGTGCCAGCAGTTACTCTGCGGGAGGGGGAGGTTATGAGCAGTTCTTC. Translating gives CASSYSAGGGGYEQFF.

This chain links TRBV10-3 with TRBJ1-2; tentative D call: TRBD1 (5 bases). CDR1 is ENHRY and CDR2 is SYGVKD in the germline V gene. Trimming pared 2 bases from V and 1 base from J, leaving 11 bases between. This CDR3 is built from 15 residues. The CDR3 loop reads CAISEPGHLNYGYTF. The CDR3 DNA reads as TGTGCCATCAGTGAGCCCGGACACCTTAACTATGGCTACACCTTC.

This clone has a handful of counts. The chain combines TRBV19 with TRBJ2-7; 10 bases are shared with TRBD2. J gave up 5 bases and V 6 bases, and 4 bases lay outside the gene matches. Germline V gene lookup returns CDR1 LNHDA and CDR2 SQIVND (reference sequence). The CDR3 loop spans 13 amino acids. The CDR3 protein is CASSHGTSDEQYF. CDR3 bases: TGTGCCAGTAGCCACGGGACTAGCGACGAGCAGTACTTC.

J is TRBJ1-1 and V is TRBV30; a weak D match, TRBD1 (5 bases). Germline V gene data show CDR1 as GTSNPN and CDR2 as SVGIG (reference sequence). Trimming stripped 4 bases from V and 6 bases from J, with 15 bases between. This CDR3 region has 13 residues. This chain's CDR3 is CAWTAGREAEAFF. In DNA, the CDR3 is TGTGCCTGGACGGCAGGGCGGGAGGCTGAAGCTTTCTTT.

The CDR3 DNA is TGTGCCAGCAGCTCCCCTGGGGACAGGGGGCTCGAGCAGTACTTC. Its translation is CASSSPGDRGLEQYF. The chain carries TRBV7-8 and TRBJ2-7; 12 bases line up with TRBD1. The CDR3 is 15 residues long. Germline values: CDR1 SGHVS, CDR2 FQNEAQ. Trimming took 4 bases from V and 6 from J; bases not matched to a gene: 7.

The rearrangement uses TRBV5-4 and TRBJ2-3, with TRBD2 identical over 14 bases. The CDR3 is 16 residues long. Germline V gene lookup returns CDR1 SGHNT and CDR2 YYREEE (reference sequence). The junction had 7 bases not matched to a gene; V was cut back by 4 bases and J by 6 bases. The CDR3 protein is CASSPGTSGSGDTQYF. CDR3 coding DNA: TGTGCCAGCAGCCCGGGGACTAGCGGGAGTGGGGATACGCAGTATTTT. The complete variable domain, with remaining parts taken from reference TRBV5-4 and TRBJ2-3, reads ETGVTQSPTHLIKTRGQQVTLRCSSQSGHNTVSWYQQALGQGPQFIFQYYREEENGRGNFPPRFSGLQFPNYSSELNVNALELDDSALYLCASSPGTSGSGDTQYFGPGTRLTVL.

As regards this clone: One end of the junction fails to match germline, which may point to a read error. The rearrangement uses TRBV6-5 and TRBJ1-5, with a tentative D call TRBD1 (5 bases). CDR3 size: 14 residues. CDR1 MNHEY and CDR2 SVGAGI come from the germline V gene. CDR3 amino acids: CASSNSGHNQPQHF. For the CDR3, the DNA is TGTGCCAGCAGTAACTCCGGACACAATCAGCCCCAGCATTTT.

The rearrangement links TRBV5-4 to TRBJ1-1; D perhaps matches TRBD1 (5 bases). This CDR3 is built from 14 residues. CDR1 and CDR2 from the germline V gene are SGHNT and YYREEE (reference sequence). V lost 1 base to trimming and J lost 0 bases, with 7 bases between them. The CDR3 spells CASSLRQMNTEAFF. The CDR3 nucleotides read TGTGCCAGCAGCTTGCGACAGATGAACACTGAAGCTTTCTTT.

The genes are TRBV2 and TRBJ2-7; D is possibly TRBD2 (6 bases). V lost 6 bases and J 2 bases, leaving 14 bases between the germline ends. The CDR3 contains 14 residues. Germline V CDR1 and CDR2: SNHLY, FYNNEI. The CDR3 DNA is TGTGCCAGCAGCGGGGGTACTAGCACCTACGAGCAGTACTTC. Translating gives CASSGGTSTYEQYF.

A single count supports this clone. The genes are TRBV18 and TRBJ2-6, with 8 positions matching TRBD1. The V gene end was trimmed by 2 bases and the J gene end by 0 bases; junction bases not matched to a gene: 6. CDR1 and CDR2 from the germline V gene are KGHSH and LQKENI. The CDR3 has 18 amino acids. The CDR3 DNA sequence: TGTGCCAGCTCACCATCAGGGACAGGCCTCTCTGGGGCCAACGTCCTGACTTTC. Translated, it gives CASSPSGTGLSGANVLTF. The full variable domain, rest sourced from reference TRBV18 and TRBJ2-6, is NAGVMQNPRHLVRRRGQEARLRCSPMKGHSHVYWYRQLPEEGLKFMVYLQKENIIDESGMPKERFSAEFPKEGPSILRIQQVVRGDSAAYFCASSPSGTGLSGANVLTFGAGSRLTVL.

The chain employs TRBV6-5 and TRBJ2-7; 11 bases agree with TRBD2. V was pared by 4 bases and J by 1 base, with 3 bases of the junction left unmatched. The CDR3 is 15 amino acids. CDR1 is MNHEY and CDR2 is SVGAGI in the germline V gene. This CDR3 reads CASSSGLADSYEQYF. In DNA, the CDR3 is TGTGCCAGCAGTTCGGGACTAGCGGATTCCTACGAGCAGTACTTC.

The V call is TRBV25-1, the J call TRBJ2-5; tentative D call: TRBD1 (6 bases). Between the trimmed V and J ends, which lost 4 bases and 5 bases, there was a span of 8 bases. The CDR3 is made up of 12 amino acids. Germline lookup yields CDR1 MGHDK and CDR2 SYGVNS. The CDR3 DNA follows: TGTGCCAGCAGTGGGGGGCTGGAGACCCAGTACTTC. Amino acids: CASSGGLETQYF.

The table lists this clone with a few counts. This chain links TRBV28 with TRBJ1-3; TRBD1 aligns across 7 bases. This CDR3 has 14 amino acids. The V segment lost 6 bases and the J segment 0 bases; nucleotides outside the gene matches: 2. Germline CDR1 reads MDHEN; CDR2 reads SYDVKM. For the CDR3, the DNA is TGTGCCAGCAGAGGGACAGCCTCTGGAAACACCATATATTTT. Amino acids: CASRGTASGNTIYF.

The chain recombines TRBV5-1 with TRBJ2-3; TRBD2 matches at 9 bases. CDR1 and CDR2 (germline): SGHRS, YFSETQ. This CDR3 has 15 amino acids. V shed 2 bases, J shed 4 bases, and the junction held 5 bases outside the gene matches. The DNA for the CDR3 is TGCGCCAGCAGCTTCGCACTAGCGGGCCCAGATACGCAGTATTTT. As protein: CASSFALAGPDTQYF.

This chain uses TRBV11-2 with TRBJ1-3, with TRBD1 matching over 7 bases. J gave up 0 bases and V 1 base, and 3 bases lay outside the gene matches. Germline CDR1 reads SGHAT; CDR2 reads FQNNGV. The CDR3 is made up of 16 amino acids. Here the CDR3 DNA reads TGTGCCAGCAGCTTAGGTGACAGGGTCTCTGGAAACACCATATATTTT. Translating it yields CASSLGDRVSGNTIYF. Together with reference TRBV11-2 and TRBJ1-3, the CDR3 gives the full variable domain: EAGVAQSPRYKIIEKRQSVAFWCNPISGHATLYWYQQILGQGPKLLIQFQNNGVVDDSQLPKDRFSAERLKGVDSTLKIQPAKLEDSAVYLCASSLGDRVSGNTIYFGEGSWLTVV.

The chain couples TRBV11-2 to TRBJ2-7, with 7 nucleotides matching TRBD2. This CDR3 comprises 18 residues. V was pared by 0 bases and J by 5 bases, with 16 bases of the junction left unmatched. Germline V lookup: CDR1 SGHAT, CDR2 FQNNGV. The DNA of the CDR3 is TGTGCCAGCAGCTTAGATCCCCCATTCCGGGCGGGAGCTAACGAGCAGTACTTC. Protein product: CASSLDPPFRAGANEQYF.

This rearrangement joins TRBV6-1 to TRBJ1-1; perhaps TRBD1 as D (6 bases). Trimming took 5 bases from V and 0 from J, leaving 13 bases between them. Germline V gene sequence: CDR1 MNHNS, CDR2 SASEGT. The CDR3 has 15 residues. The CDR3 region has the DNA TGTGCCAGCAGTCCGCTGACAGGTTTGAACACTGAAGCTTTCTTT. Its protein is CASSPLTGLNTEAFF.

This clone was found a few times. The chain carries TRBV2 and TRBJ1-1, with D possibly matching TRBD1 (6 bases). The CDR3 is made up of 13 amino acids. Germline CDR1 SNHLY, CDR2 FYNNEI. Trimming removed 6 bases at V and 1 base at J, with 9 bases between. CDR3 sequence: CASSQTGNTEAFF. CDR3 DNA sequence: TGTGCCAGCAGCCAGACAGGGAACACTGAAGCTTTCTTT.